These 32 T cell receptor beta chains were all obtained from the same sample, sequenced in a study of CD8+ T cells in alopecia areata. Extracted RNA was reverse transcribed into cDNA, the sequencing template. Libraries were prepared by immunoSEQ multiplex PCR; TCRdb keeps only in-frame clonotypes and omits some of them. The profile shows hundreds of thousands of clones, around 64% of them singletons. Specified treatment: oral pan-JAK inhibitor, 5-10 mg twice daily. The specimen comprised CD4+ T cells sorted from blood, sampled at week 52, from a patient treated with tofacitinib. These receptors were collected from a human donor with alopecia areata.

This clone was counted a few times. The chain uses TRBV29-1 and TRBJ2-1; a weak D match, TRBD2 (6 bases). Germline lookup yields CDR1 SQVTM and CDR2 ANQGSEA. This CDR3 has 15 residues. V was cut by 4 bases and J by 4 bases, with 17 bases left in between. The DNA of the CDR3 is TGCAGCGTTGGGGGTATCGGGGGATTGTACAATGAGCAGTTCTTC. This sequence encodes CSVGGIGGLYNEQFF.

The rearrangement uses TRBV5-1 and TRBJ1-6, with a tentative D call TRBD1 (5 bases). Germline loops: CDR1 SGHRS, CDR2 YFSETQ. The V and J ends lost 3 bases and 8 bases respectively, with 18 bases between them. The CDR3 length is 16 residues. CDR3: CASSWDHWGGDSPLHF. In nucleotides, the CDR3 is TGCGCCAGCAGCTGGGACCATTGGGGTGGTGATTCACCCCTCCACTTT.

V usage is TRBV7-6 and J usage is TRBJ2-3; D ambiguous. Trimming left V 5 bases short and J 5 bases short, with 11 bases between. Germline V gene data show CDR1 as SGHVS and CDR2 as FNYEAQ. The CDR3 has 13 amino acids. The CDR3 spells CASSPRSGDTQYF. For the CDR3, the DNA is TGTGCCAGCAGCCCCCGGTCGGGAGATACGCAGTATTTT.

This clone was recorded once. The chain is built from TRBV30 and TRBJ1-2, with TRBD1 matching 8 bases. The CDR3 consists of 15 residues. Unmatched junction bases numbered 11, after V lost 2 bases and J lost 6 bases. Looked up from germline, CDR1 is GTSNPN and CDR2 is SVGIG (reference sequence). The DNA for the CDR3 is TGTGCCTGGAGTCACACCCTGACAGGGGTCCATGGCTACACCTTC. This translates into CAWSHTLTGVHGYTF.

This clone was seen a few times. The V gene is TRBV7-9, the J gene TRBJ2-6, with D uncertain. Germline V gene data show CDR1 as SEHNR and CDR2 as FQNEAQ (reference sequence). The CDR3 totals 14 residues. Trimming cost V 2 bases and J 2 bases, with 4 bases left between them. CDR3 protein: CASSLLTGANVLTF. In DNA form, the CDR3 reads TGTGCCAGCAGCTTACTCACTGGGGCCAACGTCCTGACTTTC.

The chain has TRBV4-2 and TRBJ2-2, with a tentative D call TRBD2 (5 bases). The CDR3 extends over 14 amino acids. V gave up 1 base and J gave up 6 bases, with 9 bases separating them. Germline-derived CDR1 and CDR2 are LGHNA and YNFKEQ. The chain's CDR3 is CASSQGSGAGELFF. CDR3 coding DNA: TGTGCCAGCAGCCAAGGATCCGGGGCCGGGGAGCTGTTTTTT.

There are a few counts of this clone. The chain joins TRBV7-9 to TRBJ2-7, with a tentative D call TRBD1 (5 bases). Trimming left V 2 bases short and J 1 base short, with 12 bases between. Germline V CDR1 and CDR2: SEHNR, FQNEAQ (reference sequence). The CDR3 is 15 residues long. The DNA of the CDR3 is TGTGCCAGCAGCTTAATCAGGGTGGAGTCCTACGAGCAGTACTTC. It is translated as CASSLIRVESYEQYF.

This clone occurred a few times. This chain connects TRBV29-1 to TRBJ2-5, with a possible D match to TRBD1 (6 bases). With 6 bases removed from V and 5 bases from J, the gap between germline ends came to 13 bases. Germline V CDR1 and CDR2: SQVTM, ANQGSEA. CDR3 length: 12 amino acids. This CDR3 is CSVVQGGETQYF. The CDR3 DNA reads TGCAGCGTCGTACAGGGCGGGGAGACCCAGTACTTC.

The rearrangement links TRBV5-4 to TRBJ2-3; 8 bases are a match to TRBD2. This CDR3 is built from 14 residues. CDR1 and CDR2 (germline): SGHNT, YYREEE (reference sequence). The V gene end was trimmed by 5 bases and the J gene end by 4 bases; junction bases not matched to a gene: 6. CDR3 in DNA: TGTGCCAGCAGTTCTGGACTAGCCCCAGATACGCAGTATTTT. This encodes CASSSGLAPDTQYF. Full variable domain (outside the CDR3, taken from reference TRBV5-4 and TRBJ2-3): ETGVTQSPTHLIKTRGQQVTLRCSSQSGHNTVSWYQQALGQGPQFIFQYYREEENGRGNFPPRFSGLQFPNYSSELNVNALELDDSALYLCASSSGLAPDTQYFGPGTRLTVL.

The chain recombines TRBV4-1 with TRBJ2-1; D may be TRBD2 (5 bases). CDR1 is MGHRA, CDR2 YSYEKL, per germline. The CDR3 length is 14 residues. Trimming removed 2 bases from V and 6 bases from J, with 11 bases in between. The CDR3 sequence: CASSQQPGINEQFF. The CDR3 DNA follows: TGCGCCAGCAGCCAACAGCCCGGGATCAATGAGCAGTTCTTC.

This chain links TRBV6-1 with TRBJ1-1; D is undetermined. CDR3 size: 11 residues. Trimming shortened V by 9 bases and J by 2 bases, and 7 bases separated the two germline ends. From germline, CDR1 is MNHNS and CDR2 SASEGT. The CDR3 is CASQDNTEAFF. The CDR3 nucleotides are TGTGCCAGTCAGGATAACACTGAAGCTTTCTTT.

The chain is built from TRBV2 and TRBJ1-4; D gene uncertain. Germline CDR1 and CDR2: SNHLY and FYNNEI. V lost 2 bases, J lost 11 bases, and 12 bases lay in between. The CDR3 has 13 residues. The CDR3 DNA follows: TGTGCCAGCAGTGAAAGAGTTCGGAGTAAACTGTTTTTT. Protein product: CASSERVRSKLFF.

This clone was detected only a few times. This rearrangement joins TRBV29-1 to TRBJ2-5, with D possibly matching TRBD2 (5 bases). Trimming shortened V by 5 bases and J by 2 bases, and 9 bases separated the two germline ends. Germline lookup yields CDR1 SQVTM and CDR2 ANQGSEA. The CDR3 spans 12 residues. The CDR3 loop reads CSVYRDQETQYF. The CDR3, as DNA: TGCAGCGTTTATCGGGATCAAGAGACCCAGTACTTC.

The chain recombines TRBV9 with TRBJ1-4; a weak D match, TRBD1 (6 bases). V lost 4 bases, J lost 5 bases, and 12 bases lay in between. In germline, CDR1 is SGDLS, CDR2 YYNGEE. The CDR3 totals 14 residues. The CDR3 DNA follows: TGTGCCAGCAGCCGGACAGCGGGAAATGAAAAACTGTTTTTT. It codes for CASSRTAGNEKLFF.

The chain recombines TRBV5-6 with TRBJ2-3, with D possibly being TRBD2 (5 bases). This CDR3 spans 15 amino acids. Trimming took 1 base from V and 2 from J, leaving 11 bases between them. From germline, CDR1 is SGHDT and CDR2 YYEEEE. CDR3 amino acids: CASSLLGSPTDTQYF. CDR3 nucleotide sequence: TGTGCCAGCAGCTTGCTGGGGAGTCCCACAGATACGCAGTATTTT.

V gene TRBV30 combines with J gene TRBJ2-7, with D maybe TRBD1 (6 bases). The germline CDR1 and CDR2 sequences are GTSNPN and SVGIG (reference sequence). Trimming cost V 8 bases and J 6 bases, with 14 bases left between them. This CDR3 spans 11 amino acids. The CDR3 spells CAGHTGIEQYF. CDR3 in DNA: TGTGCCGGCCATACAGGGATCGAGCAGTACTTC.

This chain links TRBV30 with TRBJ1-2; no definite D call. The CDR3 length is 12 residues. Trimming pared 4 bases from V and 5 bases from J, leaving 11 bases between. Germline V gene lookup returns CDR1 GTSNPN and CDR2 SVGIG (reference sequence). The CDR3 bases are TGTGCCTGGACGGAGGACGCTTATGGCTACACCTTC. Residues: CAWTEDAYGYTF.

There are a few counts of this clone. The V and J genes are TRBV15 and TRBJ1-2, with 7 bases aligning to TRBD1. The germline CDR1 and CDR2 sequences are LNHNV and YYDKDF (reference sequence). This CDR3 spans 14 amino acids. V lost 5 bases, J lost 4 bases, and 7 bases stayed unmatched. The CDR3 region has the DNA TGTGCCACCAGCCCAGGGGGAGGGGGCTATGGCTACACCTTC. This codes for CATSPGGGGYGYTF.

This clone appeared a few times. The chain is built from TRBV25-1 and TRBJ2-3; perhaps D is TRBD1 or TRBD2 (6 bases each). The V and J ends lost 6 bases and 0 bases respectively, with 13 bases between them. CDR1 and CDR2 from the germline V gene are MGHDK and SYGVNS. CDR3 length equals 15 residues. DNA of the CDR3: TGTGCCAGCAGCCTGGGGGCGGGGAGCACAGATACGCAGTATTTT. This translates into CASSLGAGSTDTQYF.

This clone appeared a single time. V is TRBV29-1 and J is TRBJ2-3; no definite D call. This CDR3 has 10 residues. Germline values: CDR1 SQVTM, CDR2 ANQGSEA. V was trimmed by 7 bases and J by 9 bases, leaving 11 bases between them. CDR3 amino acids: CSARIDTQYF. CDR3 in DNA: TGCAGCGCTCGGATTGACACGCAGTATTTT.

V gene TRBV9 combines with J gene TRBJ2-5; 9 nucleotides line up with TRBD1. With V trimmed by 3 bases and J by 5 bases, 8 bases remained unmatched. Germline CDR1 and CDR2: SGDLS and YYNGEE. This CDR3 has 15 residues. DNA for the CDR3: TGTGCCAGCAGCGGAGGAACAGGGGGCGGTGAGACCCAGTACTTC. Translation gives CASSGGTGGGETQYF.

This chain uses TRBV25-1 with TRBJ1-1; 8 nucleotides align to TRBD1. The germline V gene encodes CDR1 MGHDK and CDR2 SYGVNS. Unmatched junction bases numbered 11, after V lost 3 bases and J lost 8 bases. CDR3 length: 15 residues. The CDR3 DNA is TGTGCCAGCAGTGATCCTGGACAGGGACGAAAGGAAGCTTTCTTT. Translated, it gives CASSDPGQGRKEAFF.

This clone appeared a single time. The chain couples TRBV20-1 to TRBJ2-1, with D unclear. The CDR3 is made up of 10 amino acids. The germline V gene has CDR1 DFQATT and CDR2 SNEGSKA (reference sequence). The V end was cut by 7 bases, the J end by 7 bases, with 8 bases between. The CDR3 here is CSGKFNEQFF. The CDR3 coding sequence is TGCAGTGGCAAGTTTAATGAGCAGTTCTTC.

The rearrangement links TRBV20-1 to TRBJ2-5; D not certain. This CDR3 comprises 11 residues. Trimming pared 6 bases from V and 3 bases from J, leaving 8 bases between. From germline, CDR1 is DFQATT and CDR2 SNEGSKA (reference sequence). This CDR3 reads CSAHMKETQYF. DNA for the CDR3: TGCAGTGCGCACATGAAAGAGACCCAGTACTTC.

The CDR3 coding sequence is TGCAGCGTTGAAGGTAGCGGGGGGGCTCTGGCCAAAAACATTCAGTACTTC. It yields the protein CSVEGSGGALAKNIQYF. The J gene is TRBJ2-4, the V gene TRBV29-1; 11 nucleotides align to TRBD2. Trimming cost V 1 base and J 1 base; bases outside gene matches: 6. This CDR3 has 17 amino acids. CDR1 is SQVTM, CDR2 ANQGSEA, per germline.

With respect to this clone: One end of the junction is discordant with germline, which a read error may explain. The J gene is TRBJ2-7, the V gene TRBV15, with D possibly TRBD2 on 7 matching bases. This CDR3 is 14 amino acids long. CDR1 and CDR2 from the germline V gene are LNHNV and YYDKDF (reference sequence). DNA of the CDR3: TGTGCCACCAGCAACCCAGGACAGCTCCGGGAGGTGGACTTC. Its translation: CATSNPGQLREVDF.

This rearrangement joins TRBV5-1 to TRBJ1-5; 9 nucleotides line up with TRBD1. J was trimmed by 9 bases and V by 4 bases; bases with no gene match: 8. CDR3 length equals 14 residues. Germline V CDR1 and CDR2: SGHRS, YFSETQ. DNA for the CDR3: TGCGCCAGCAGCCCGGGACAGGGCGAACGGCCCCAGCATTTT. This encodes CASSPGQGERPQHF. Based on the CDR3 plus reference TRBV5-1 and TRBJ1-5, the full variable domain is KAGVTQTPRYLIKTRGQQVTLSCSPISGHRSVSWYQQTPGQGLQFLFEYFSETQRNKGNFPGRFSGRQFSNSRSEMNVSTLELGDSALYLCASSPGQGERPQHFGDGTRLSIL.

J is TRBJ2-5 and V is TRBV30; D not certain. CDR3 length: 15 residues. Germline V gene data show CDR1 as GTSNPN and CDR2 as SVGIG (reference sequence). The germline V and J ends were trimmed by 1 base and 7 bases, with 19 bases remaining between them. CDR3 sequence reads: CAWSAATPPMGTQYF. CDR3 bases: TGTGCCTGGAGTGCGGCGACACCGCCGATGGGGACCCAGTACTTC.

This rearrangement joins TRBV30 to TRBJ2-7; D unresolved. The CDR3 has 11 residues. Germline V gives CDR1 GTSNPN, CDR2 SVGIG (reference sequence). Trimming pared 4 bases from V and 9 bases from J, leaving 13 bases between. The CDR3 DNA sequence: TGTGCCTGGACTCCAGGACGACGGCAGTACTTC. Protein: CAWTPGRRQYF.

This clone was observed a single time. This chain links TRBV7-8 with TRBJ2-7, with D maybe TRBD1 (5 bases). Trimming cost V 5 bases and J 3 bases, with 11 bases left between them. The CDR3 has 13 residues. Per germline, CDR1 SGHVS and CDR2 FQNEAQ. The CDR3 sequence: CASSRPDSYEQYF. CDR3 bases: TGTGCCAGCAGCCGACCCGACAGCTACGAGCAGTACTTC. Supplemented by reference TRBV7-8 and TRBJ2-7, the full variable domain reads GAGVSQSPRYKVAKRGQDVALRCDPISGHVSLFWYQQALGQGPEFLTYFQNEAQLDKSGLPSDRFFAERPEGSVSTLKIQRTQQEDSAVYLCASSRPDSYEQYFGPGTRLTVT.

As DNA, the CDR3 is TGTGCCAGCAGTCCTGGACCGCAAGAGACCCAGTACTTC. Encoded protein: CASSPGPQETQYF. This chain connects TRBV2 to TRBJ2-5, with D uncertain. Trimming removed 5 bases at V and 2 bases at J, with 9 bases between. CDR3 length: 13 residues. CDR1 SNHLY and CDR2 FYNNEI come from the germline V gene.

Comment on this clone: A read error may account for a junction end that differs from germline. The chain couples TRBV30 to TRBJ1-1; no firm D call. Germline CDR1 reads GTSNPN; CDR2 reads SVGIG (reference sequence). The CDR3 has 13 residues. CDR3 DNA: TGTGCCTGGTGCTCGCAGTTTGGGAGTGACACACTCTTT. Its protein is CAWCSQFGSDTLF. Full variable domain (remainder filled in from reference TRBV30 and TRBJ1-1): SQTIHQWPATLVQPVGSPLSLECTVEGTSNPNLYWYRQAAGRGLQLLFYSVGIGQISSEVPQNLSASRPQDRQFILSSKKLLLSDSGFYLCAWCSQFGSDTLFGQGTRLTVV.